These 3 T cell receptor beta chains originate from one sample sequenced in a study of OX40 agonist ivuxolimab in advanced cancers. Profiled with immunoSEQ multiplex PCR; TCRdb holds only in-frame clones, not every one. The sample lists tens of thousands of clones; about 87% were seen once. Material: CD4+ or CD8+ T cells sorted from blood, obtained in a trial of the OX40 agonist ivuxolimab. The receptors originated from an adult with an advanced solid tumor such as melanoma, head and neck, liver or kidney cancer.

DNA of the CDR3: TGTGCCAGCAGTTCCCATCAGGATTTTTACGAGCAGTACTTC. Protein: CASSSHQDFYEQYF. The chain carries TRBV27 and TRBJ2-7; D unresolved. V gave up 4 bases and J gave up 4 bases, with 14 bases separating them. The CDR3 consists of 14 residues. The germline CDR1 and CDR2 sequences are MNHEY and SMNVEV (reference sequence).

In its sample, this clone was seen once. The J gene is TRBJ2-7, the V gene TRBV27; D ambiguous. V was trimmed by 5 bases and J by 4 bases, leaving 6 bases between them. CDR3 length: 11 amino acids. Germline-derived CDR1 and CDR2 are MNHEY and SMNVEV (reference sequence). The CDR3 DNA reads as TGTGCCAGCAGTAGTCGGTACGAGCAGTACTTC. Translated: CASSSRYEQYF.

V gene TRBV6-5 combines with J gene TRBJ1-1; D call uncertain. Trimming took 5 bases from V and 1 from J, leaving 8 bases between them. The CDR3 is 13 residues long. The germline V gene encodes CDR1 MNHEY and CDR2 SVGAGI. The CDR3 DNA reads TGTGCCAGCAGTCGCCCTCGGAACACTGAAGCTTTCTTT. Its protein product is CASSRPRNTEAFF.